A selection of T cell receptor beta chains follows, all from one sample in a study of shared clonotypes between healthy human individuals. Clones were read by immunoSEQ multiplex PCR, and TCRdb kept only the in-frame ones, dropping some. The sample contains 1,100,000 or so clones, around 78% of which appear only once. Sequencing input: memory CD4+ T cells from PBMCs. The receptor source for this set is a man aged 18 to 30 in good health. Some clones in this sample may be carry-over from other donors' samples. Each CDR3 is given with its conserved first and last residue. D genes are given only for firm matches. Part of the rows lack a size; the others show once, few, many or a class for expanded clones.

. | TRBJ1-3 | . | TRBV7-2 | TGTGCCAGCAGCTCAAACGCCGGAAACACCATATATTTT | CASSSNAGNTIYF
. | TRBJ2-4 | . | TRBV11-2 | TGTGCCAGCAGCGGATATAGCGGAGCCAAAAACATTCAGTACTTC | CASSGYSGAKNIQYF
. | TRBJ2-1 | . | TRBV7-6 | TGTGCCAGCAGCTTCGGGACACTTCCAAATGAGCAGTTCTTC | CASSFGTLPNEQFF
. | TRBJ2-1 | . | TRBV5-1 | TGCGCCAGCAGCCCAGGGAGGTCTGGAGTCCGCTCCTACAATGAGCAGTTCTTC | CASSPGRSGVRSYNEQFF
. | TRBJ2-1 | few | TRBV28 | TGTGCCAGCAGTTTATATGGGGGAGGAAGCTACAATGAGCAGTTCTTC | CASSLYGGGSYNEQFF
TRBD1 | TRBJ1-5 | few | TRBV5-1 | TGCGCCAGGCCGCGGCAGGGGGTGAGTCAGCCCCAGCATTTT | CARPRQGVSQPQHF
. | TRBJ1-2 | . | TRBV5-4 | TGTGCCAGCAGCAGGTCGGGGGCGGACTATGGCTACACCTTC | CASSRSGADYGYTF
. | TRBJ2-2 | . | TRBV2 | TGTGCCAGCAGTGGGCCCCAACTAAGTGGGGACATGGGCACCGGGGAGCTGTTTTTT | CASSGPQLSGDMGTGELFF
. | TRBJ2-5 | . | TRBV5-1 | TGCGCCAGCAGCTTGGATCCAGGATCGGTTCTTGGAGAGACCCAGTACTTC | CASSLDPGSVLGETQYF
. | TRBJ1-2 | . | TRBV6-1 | TGTGCCAGCAATGGGGTTAACTATGGCTACACCTTC | CASNGVNYGYTF
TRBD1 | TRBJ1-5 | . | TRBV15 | TGTGCCACCAGCGATGACAGGGAGGACAATCAGCCCCAGCATTTT | CATSDDREDNQPQHF
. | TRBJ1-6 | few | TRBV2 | TGTGCCAGCACCGACAATTATAATTCACCCCTCCACTTT | CASTDNYNSPLHF
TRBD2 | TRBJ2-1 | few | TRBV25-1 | TGTGCCAGCAGTGTCCTAGCGGGAGGTCCCAATGAGCAGTTCTTC | CASSVLAGGPNEQFF
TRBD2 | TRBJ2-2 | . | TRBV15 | TGTGCCACCAGCAGAGATCGGCTAGCGGGTGGGACTCTGTTTTTT | CATSRDRLAGGTLFF
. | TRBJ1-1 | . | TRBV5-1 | TGCGCCAGCAGCTTTACCGGGACCAACACTGAAGCTTTCTTT | CASSFTGTNTEAFF
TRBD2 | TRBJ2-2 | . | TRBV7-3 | TGTGCCAGCAGCCTAGCGGGAGGAAACACCGGGGAGCTGTTTTTT | CASSLAGGNTGELFF
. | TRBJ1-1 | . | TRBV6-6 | TGTGCCAGCAGCGAGAGGAGGGACACTGAAGCTTTCTTT | CASSERRDTEAFF
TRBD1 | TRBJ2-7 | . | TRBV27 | TGTGCCAGCAGTTTATGGGGGACAGGGACCTACGAGCAGTACTTC | CASSLWGTGTYEQYF
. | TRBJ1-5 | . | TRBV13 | TGTGCCAGCAGCTTAGGCGGTCTAAGGCAGCCCCAGCATTTT | CASSLGGLRQPQHF
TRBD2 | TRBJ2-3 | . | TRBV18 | TGTGCCAGCTCTCCGAATCCTAGCGGGAGGGGGAGCACAGATACGCAGTATTTT | CASSPNPSGRGSTDTQYF
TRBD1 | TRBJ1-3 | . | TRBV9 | TGTGCCAGCAGCGCGGGACAGGTGAACTCTGGAAACACCATATATTTT | CASSAGQVNSGNTIYF
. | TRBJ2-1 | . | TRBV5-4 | TGTGCCAGCAGCTTTTCCCAGAATCTAGCGACTGAGCAGTTCTTC | CASSFSQNLATEQFF
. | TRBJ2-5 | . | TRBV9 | TGTGCCAGCAGCGTAGAGACAGGTCAAGAGACCCAGTACTTC | CASSVETGQETQYF
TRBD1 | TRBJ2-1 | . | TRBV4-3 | TGCGCCAGCAGCCAAGTTGGATCGACAGGGTACAATGAGCAGTTCTTC | CASSQVGSTGYNEQFF
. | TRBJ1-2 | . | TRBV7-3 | TGTGCCAGCAGCTTAGATACGGGCGGCTACACCTTC | CASSLDTGGYTF
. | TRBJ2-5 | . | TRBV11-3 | TGTGCCAGCAGCTTCAACTTACAAGAGACCCAGTACTTC | CASSFNLQETQYF
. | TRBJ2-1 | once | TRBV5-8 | TGTGCCAGCAGCTCGGAGGGCAGGGTCCACAATGAGCAGTTCTTC | CASSSEGRVHNEQFF
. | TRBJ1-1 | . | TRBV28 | TGTGCCAGCAGTTCCCCCGGCCTGAACACTGAAGCTTTCTTT | CASSSPGLNTEAFF
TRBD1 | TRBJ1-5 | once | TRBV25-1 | TGTGCCAGAGAGACAGGGGGAAATCAGCCCCAGCATTTT | CARETGGNQPQHF
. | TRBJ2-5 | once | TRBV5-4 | TGTGCCAGCAGCTCCGGGAGCGGGGAGACCCAGTACTTC | CASSSGSGETQYF
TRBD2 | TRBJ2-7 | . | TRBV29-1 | TGCAGCACCGTTTTGGGACTAGCGGGCAGCGAGCAGTACTTC | CSTVLGLAGSEQYF
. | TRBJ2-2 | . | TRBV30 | TGTGCCTGGAGAAGAGCGAACACCGGGGAGCTGTTTTTT | CAWRRANTGELFF
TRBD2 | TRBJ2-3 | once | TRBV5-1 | TGCGCCAGCAGGTTTGGACTAGCGGGAGCAGGAGATACGCAGTATTTT | CASRFGLAGAGDTQYF
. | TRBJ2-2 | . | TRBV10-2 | TGCGCCAGCAGTGAACCGGGAGCGCCCGCCGGGGAGCTGTTTTTT | CASSEPGAPAGELFF
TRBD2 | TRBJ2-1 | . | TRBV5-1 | TGCGCCAGCAATTTTTTAGCGGGACTCAATGAGCAGTTCTTC | CASNFLAGLNEQFF